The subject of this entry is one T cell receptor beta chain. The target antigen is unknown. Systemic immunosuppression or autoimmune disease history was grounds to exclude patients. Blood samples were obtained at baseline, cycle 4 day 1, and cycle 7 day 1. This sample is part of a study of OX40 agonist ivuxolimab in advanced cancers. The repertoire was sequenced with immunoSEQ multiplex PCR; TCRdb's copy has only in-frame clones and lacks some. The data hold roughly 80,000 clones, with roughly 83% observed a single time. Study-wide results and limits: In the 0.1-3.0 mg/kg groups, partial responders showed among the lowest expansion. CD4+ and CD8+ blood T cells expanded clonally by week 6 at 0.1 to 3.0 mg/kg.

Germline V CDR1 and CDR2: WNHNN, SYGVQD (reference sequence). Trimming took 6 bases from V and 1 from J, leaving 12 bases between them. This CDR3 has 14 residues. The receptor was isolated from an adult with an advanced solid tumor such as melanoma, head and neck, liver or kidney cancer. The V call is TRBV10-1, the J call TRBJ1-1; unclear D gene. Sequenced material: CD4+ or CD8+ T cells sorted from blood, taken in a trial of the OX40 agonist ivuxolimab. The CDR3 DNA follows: TGCGCCAGCAGAACGGGCTCCAGGAACACTGAAGCTTTCTTT. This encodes CASRTGSRNTEAFF.